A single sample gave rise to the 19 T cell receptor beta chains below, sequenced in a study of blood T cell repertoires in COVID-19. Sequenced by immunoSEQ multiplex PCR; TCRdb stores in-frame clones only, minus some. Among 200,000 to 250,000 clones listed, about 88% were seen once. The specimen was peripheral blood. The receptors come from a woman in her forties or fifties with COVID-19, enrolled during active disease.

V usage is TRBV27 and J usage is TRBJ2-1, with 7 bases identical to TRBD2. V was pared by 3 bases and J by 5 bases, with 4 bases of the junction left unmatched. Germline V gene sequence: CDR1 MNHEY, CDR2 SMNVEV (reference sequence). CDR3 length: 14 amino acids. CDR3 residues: CASSLGDYHNEQFF. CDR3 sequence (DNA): TGTGCCAGCAGTTTGGGGGACTACCACAATGAGCAGTTCTTC.

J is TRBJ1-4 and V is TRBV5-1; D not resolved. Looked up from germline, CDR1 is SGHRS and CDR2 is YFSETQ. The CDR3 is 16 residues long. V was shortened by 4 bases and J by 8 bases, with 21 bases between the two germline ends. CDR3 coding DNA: TGCGCCAGCAGCCCCTTTTACGGGGATGGGAGCGAAAAACTGTTTTTT. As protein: CASSPFYGDGSEKLFF.

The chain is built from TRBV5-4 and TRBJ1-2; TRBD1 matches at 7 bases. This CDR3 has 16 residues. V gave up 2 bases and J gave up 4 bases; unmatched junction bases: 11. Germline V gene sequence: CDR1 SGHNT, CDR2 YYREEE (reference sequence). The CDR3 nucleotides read TGTGCCAGCAGCTTACTAAGACAGGGTAGACTCTATGGCTACACCTTC. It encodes CASSLLRQGRLYGYTF.

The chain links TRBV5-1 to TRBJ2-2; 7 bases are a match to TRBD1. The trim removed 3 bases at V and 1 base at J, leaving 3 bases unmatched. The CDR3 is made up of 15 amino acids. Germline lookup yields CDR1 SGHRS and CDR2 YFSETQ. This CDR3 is CASSYRDRNTGELFF. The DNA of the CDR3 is TGCGCCAGCAGCTACCGGGACAGGAACACCGGGGAGCTGTTTTTT.

The CDR3 sequence is CASSQIVRGQAVAKNIQYF. DNA of the CDR3: TGCGCCAGCAGCCAAATAGTCAGGGGACAGGCGGTGGCCAAAAACATTCAGTACTTC. The rearrangement joins TRBV4-1 to TRBJ2-4; TRBD1 matches 8 bases. Germline CDR1 MGHRA, CDR2 YSYEKL. The ends lost 2 bases at V and 1 base at J; junction bases unmatched: 13. CDR3 length: 19 residues.

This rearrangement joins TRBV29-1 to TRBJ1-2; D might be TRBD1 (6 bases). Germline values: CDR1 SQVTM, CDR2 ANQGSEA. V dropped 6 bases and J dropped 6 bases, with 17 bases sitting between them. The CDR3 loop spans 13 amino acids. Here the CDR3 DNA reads TGCAGCGTACGACGGGCTACAGGGCATGGCTACACCTTC. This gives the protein CSVRRATGHGYTF.

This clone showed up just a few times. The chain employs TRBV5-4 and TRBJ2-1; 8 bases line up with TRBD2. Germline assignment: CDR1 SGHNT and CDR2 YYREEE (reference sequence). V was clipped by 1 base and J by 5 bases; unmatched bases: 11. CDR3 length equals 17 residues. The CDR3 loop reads CASSLLAGSPTDNEQFF. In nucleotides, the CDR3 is TGTGCCAGCAGCTTGTTAGCGGGGTCTCCTACAGACAATGAGCAGTTCTTC.

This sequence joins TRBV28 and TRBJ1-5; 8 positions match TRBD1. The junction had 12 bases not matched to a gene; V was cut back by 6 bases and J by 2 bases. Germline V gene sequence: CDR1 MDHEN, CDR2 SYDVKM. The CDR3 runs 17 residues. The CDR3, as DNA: TGTGCCAGCAGCCTCCCGCGGACAGGGATCGGCAATCAGCCCCAGCATTTT. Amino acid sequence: CASSLPRTGIGNQPQHF.

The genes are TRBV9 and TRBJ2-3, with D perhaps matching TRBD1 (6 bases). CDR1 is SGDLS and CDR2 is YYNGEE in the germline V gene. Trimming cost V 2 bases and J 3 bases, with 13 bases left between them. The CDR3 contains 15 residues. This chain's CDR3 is CASSVEDSRTDTQYF. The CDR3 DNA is TGTGCCAGCAGCGTCGAGGACAGTAGGACAGATACGCAGTATTTT.

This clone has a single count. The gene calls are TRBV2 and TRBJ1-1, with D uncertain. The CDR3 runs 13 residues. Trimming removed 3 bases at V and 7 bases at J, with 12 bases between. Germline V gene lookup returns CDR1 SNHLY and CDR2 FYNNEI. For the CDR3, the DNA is TGTGCCAGCAGTGAGGCAGGATTGGATGAAGCTTTCTTT. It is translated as CASSEAGLDEAFF.

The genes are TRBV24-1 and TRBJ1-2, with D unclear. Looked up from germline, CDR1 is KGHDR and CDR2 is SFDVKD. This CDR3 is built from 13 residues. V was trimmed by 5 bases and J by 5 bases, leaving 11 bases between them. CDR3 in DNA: TGTGCCACCAGTGCTGGCACCCGTTATGGCTACACCTTC. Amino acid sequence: CATSAGTRYGYTF.

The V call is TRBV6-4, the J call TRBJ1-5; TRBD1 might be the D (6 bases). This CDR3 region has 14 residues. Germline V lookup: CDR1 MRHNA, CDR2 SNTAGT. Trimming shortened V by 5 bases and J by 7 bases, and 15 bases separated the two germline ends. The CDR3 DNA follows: TGTGCCAGCAGTCCCTTAGGGGGAAGCCAGCCCCAGCATTTT. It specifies CASSPLGGSQPQHF.

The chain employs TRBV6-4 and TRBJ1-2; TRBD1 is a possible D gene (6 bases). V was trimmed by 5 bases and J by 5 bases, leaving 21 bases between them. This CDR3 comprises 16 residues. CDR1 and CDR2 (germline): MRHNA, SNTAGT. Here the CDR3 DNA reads TGTGCCAGCAGTTCTACCACCGGGACACCGGGTTATGGCTACACCTTC. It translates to CASSSTTGTPGYGYTF.

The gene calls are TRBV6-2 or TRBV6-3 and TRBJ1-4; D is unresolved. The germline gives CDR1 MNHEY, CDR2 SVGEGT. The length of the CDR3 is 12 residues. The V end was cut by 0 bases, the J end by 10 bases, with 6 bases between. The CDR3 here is CASSYSSGKLFF. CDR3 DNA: TGTGCCAGCAGTTACTCATCCGGAAAACTGTTTTTT.

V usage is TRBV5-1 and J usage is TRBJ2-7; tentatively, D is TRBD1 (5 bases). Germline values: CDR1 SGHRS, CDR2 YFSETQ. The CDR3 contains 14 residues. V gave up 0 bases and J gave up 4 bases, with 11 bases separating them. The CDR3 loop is CASSLVPGPYEQYV. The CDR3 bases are TGCGCCAGCAGCTTGGTACCAGGGCCTTACGAGCAGTACGTC.

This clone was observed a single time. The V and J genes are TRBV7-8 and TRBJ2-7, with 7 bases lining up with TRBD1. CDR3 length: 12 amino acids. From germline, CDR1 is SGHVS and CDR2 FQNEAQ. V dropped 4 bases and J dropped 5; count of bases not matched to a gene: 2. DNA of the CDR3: TGTGCCAGCAGCTACGGGACAGACGAGCAGTACGTC. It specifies CASSYGTDEQYV.

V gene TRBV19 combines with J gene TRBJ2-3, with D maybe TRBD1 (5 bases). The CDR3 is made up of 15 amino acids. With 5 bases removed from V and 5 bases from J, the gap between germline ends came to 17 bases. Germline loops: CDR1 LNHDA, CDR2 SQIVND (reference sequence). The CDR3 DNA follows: TGTGCCAGTAGTCAGGTCGCGGAGCAGGGAGATACGCAGTATTTT. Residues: CASSQVAEQGDTQYF.

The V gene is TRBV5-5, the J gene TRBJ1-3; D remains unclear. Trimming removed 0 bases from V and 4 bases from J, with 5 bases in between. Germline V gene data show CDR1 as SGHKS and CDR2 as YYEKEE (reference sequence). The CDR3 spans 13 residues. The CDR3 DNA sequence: TGTGCCAGCAGCTTGGCCGGGGGAAACACCATATATTTT. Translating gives CASSLAGGNTIYF.

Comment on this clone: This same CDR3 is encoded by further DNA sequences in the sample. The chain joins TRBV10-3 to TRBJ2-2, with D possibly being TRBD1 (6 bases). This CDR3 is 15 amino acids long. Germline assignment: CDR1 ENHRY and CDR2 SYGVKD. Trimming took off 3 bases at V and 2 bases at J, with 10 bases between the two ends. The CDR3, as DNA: TGTGCCATCAGTGACGGCAGGGGAAACACCGGGGAGCTGTTTTTT. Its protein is CAISDGRGNTGELFF.